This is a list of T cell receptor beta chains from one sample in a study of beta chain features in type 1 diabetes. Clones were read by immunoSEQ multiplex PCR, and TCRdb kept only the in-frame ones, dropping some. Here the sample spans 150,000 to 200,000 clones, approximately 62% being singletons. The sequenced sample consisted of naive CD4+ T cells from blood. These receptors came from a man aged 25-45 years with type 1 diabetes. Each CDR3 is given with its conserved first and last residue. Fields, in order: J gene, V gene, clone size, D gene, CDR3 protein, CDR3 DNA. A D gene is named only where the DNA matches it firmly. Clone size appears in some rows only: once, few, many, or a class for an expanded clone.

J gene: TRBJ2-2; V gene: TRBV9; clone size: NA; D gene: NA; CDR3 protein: CASSVALSSSINTGELFF; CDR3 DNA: TGTGCCAGCAGCGTAGCTTTATCATCCAGCATCAACACCGGGGAGCTGTTTTTT
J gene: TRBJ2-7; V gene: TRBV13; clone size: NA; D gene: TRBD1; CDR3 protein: CASSSGQDSYEQYF; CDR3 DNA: TGTGCCAGCAGCTCGGGACAGGACTCCTACGAGCAGTACTTC
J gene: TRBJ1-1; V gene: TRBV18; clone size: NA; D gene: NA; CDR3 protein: CASSPTENTEAFF; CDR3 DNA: TGTGCCAGCTCACCAACAGAGAACACTGAAGCTTTCTTT
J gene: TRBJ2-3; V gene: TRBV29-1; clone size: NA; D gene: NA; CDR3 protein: CSARLHGGTDTQYF; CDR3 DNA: TGCAGCGCCCGACTTCATGGAGGGACAGATACGCAGTATTTT
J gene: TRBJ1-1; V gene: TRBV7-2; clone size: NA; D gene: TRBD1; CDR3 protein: CASTDGQGNTEAFF; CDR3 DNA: TGTGCCAGCACAGACGGACAGGGAAACACTGAAGCTTTCTTT
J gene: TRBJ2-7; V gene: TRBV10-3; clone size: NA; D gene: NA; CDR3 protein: CAISVSQDSYEQYF; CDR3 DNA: TGTGCCATCAGTGTATCCCAGGATTCCTACGAGCAGTACTTC
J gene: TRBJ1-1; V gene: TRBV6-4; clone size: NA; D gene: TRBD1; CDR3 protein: CASSVPDRGPTEAFF; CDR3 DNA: TGTGCCAGCAGTGTTCCCGACAGGGGGCCAACCGAAGCTTTCTTT
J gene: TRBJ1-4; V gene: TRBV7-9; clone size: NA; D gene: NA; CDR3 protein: CASSLGVAEEKLFF; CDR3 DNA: TGTGCCAGCAGTTTAGGGGTTGCGGAGGAAAAACTGTTTTTT
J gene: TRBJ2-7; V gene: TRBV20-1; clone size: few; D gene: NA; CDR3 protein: CSADNYEQYF; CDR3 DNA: TGCAGCGCGGACAACTACGAGCAGTACTTC
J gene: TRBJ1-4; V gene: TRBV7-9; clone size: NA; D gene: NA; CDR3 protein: CASSPRGRQNEKLFF; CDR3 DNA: TGTGCCAGCAGCCCCCGGGGCAGGCAAAATGAAAAACTGTTTTTT
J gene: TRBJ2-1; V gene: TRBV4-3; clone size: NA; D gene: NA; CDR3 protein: CASSREWGLNEQFF; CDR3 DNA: TGCGCCAGCAGCCGCGAATGGGGCCTCAATGAGCAGTTCTTC
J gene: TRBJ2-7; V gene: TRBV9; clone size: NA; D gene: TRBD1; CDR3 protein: CASSYRDSPYEQYF; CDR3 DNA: TGTGCCAGCAGCTACCGGGACAGCCCCTACGAGCAGTACTTC
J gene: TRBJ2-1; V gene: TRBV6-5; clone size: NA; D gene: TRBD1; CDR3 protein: CASTPGTGGNEQFF; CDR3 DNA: TGTGCCAGCACCCCAGGGACAGGGGGAAACGAGCAGTTCTTC
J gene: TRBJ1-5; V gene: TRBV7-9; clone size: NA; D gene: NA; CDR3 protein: CASSLRVNQPQHF; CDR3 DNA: TGTGCCAGCAGCTTAAGGGTAAATCAGCCCCAGCATTTT
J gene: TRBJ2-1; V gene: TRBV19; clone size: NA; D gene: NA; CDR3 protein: CASDAGGNEQFF; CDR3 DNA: TGTGCCAGTGATGCAGGAGGCAATGAGCAGTTCTTC
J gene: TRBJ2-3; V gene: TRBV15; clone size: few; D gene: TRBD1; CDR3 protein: CATSSQDRVVTDTQYF; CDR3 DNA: TGTGCCACCAGCAGCCAAGACAGGGTAGTAACAGATACGCAGTATTTT